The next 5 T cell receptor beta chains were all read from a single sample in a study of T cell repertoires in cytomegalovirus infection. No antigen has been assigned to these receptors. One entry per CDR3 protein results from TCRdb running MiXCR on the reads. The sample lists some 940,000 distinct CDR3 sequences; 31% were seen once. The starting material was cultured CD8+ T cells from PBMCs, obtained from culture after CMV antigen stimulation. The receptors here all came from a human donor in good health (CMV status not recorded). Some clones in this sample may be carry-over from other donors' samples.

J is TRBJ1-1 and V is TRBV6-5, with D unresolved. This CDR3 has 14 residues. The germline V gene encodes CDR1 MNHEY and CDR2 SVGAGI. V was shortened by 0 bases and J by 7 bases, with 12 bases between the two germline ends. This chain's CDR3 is CASSYSGIGLEAFF. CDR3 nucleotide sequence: TGTGCCAGCAGTTACTCCGGAATTGGCCTTGAAGCTTTCTTT.

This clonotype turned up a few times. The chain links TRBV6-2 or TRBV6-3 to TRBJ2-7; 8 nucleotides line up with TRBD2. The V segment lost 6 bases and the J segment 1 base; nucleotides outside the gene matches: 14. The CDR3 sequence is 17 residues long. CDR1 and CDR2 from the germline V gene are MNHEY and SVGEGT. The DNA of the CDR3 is TGTGCCAGCAGCCGTCCCGGGACTAGTATTGGATCCTACGAGCAGTACGTC. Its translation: CASSRPGTSIGSYEQYV.

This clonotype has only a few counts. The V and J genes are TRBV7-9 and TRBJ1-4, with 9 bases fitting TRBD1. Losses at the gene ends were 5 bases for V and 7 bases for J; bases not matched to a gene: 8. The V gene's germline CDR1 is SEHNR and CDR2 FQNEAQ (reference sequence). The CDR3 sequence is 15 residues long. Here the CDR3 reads CASSLLDRGGEKLFF. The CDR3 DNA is TGTGCCAGCAGCCTATTGGACAGGGGCGGTGAAAAACTGTTTTTT.

In DNA form, the CDR3 reads TGTGCCAGCACTTATCTCCGGACAGATCAAGAGACCCAGTACTTC. Protein product: CASTYLRTDQETQYF. The chain uses TRBV6-6 and TRBJ2-5; the D gene is possibly TRBD1 (6 bases). Trimming pared 7 bases from V and 2 bases from J, leaving 17 bases between. Germline V gives CDR1 MNHNY, CDR2 SVGAGI (reference sequence). The CDR3 is made up of 15 amino acids.

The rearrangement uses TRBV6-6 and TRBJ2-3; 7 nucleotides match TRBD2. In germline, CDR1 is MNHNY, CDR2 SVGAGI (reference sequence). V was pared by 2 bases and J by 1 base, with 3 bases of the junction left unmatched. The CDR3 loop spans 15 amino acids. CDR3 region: CASSYQRGRTDTQYF. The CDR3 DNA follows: TGTGCCAGCAGTTACCAGCGGGGACGCACAGATACGCAGTATTTT.